The 20 T cell receptor beta chains below were found in one sample sequenced in a study of chronic HIV infection and antiretroviral therapy (dated by TCRdb to the mid-2010s). Library prep was done by 5' RACE. Reads for this sample came from an Illumina MiSeq. TCRdb passed the public sequencing reads through fastp at Q25 and MiXCR, retaining productive beta sequences. Rows are unified per CDR3 protein, each entry keeping the most common DNA and genes. The sample contains 39,000 or so distinct CDR3 sequences, roughly 8.2% of them found a single time. Together, the top ten hold roughly 2.8% of the sample. Input material: peripheral blood. These receptors originate from an adult who had HIV and had not received antiretroviral therapy, or was an uninfected healthy control (not recorded which).

Concerning this clonotype: A much larger clone differs by one base, so this may be a read error. The chain combines TRBV10-3 with TRBJ1-1, with D possibly matching TRBD1 (5 bases). Germline values: CDR1 ENHRY, CDR2 SYGVKD. The CDR3 covers 11 residues. CDR3 in amino acids: CAISEGTETFF. Written as DNA, the CDR3 is TGTGCCATCAGTGAGGGGACTGAAACTTTCTTT.

This clonotype was counted between two and nine times. The chain joins TRBV9 to TRBJ2-1, with D tentatively TRBD2 (6 bases). Trimming took 2 bases from V and 0 from J, leaving 9 bases between them. This CDR3 has 15 amino acids. CDR1 is SGDLS and CDR2 is YYNGEE in the germline V gene. The CDR3 bases are TGTGCCAGCAGCGTTATCGGGAGCTCCTACAATGAGCAGTTCTTC. It encodes CASSVIGSSYNEQFF.

The CDR3 reads CASGAGTSIYEQYF. As DNA, the CDR3 is TGTGCCAGCGGTGCGGGGACTAGCATCTACGAGCAGTACTTC. J is TRBJ2-7 and V is TRBV7-9; TRBD2 matches at 9 bases. The V and J ends lost 8 bases and 3 bases, in that order; junction bases with no gene match: 8. There are 14 residues in the CDR3. Germline V gene data show CDR1 as SEHNR and CDR2 as FQNEAQ (reference sequence).

This clonotype was counted many times. The chain recombines TRBV27 with TRBJ2-3; D may be TRBD2 (6 bases). CDR1 and CDR2 from the germline V gene are MNHEY and SMNVEV (reference sequence). The CDR3 is made up of 16 amino acids. The V end was cut by 2 bases, the J end by 4 bases, with 16 bases between. The chain's CDR3 is CASSLNGGPSPDTQYF. The CDR3 region has the DNA TGTGCCAGCAGTTTAAACGGGGGTCCGAGCCCAGATACGCAGTATTTT.

As regards this clonotype: This may arise from a read error, as a much more abundant clone is one base away. The rearrangement links TRBV29-1 to TRBJ2-1; no firm D call. Looked up from germline, CDR1 is SQVTM and CDR2 is ANQGSEA. This CDR3 is built from 12 residues. V was cut by 3 bases and J by 14 bases, with 17 bases left in between. This CDR3 reads CSVEGGRVVEFF. In DNA, the CDR3 is TGCAGCGTTGAGGGTGGTCGGGTAGTGGAGTTCTTC.

This clonotype was recorded a few times. This sequence joins TRBV9 and TRBJ2-5; D unresolved. The germline CDR1 and CDR2 sequences are SGDLS and YYNGEE. Trimming removed 0 bases at V and 2 bases at J, with 5 bases between. The CDR3 loop spans 13 amino acids. The CDR3 DNA reads TGTGCCAGCAGCGTAGACGTACAAGAGACCCAGTACTTC. Protein product: CASSVDVQETQYF.

This chain joins TRBV28 and TRBJ1-2; possibly TRBD1 for D (6 bases). The CDR3 covers 15 residues. V was clipped by 5 bases and J by 7 bases, with 20 bases between them. Germline CDR1 is MDHEN and CDR2 is SYDVKM. CDR3 sequence (DNA): TGTGCCAGCAGTCAAAGTTCCAAGGGGGTTTTTGGCTACACCTTC. Protein product: CASSQSSKGVFGYTF.

Many counts were recorded for this clonotype. The CDR3 is CASSQEWSGGNIQYF. In DNA form, the CDR3 reads TGCGCCAGCAGCCAAGAGTGGAGCGGAGGGAACATTCAGTACTTC. The gene calls are TRBV4-3 and TRBJ2-4; TRBD2 is a possible D gene (6 bases). CDR3 length: 15 amino acids. The V and J ends lost 0 bases and 7 bases respectively, with 13 bases between them. CDR1 and CDR2 (germline): LGHNA, YSLEER.

There are many counts of this clonotype. The chain joins TRBV15 to TRBJ2-1; 10 nucleotides align to TRBD2. V dropped 2 bases and J dropped 8; count of bases not matched to a gene: 3. The germline V gene has CDR1 LNHNV and CDR2 YYDKDF (reference sequence). The CDR3 has 14 residues. DNA for the CDR3: TGTGCCACCAGCAGACTAGCGGGAGTCGATGAGCAGTTCTTC. Encoded protein: CATSRLAGVDEQFF.

Many counts were recorded for this clonotype. The rearrangement joins TRBV28 to TRBJ2-7; no reliable D call. With 8 bases removed from V and 3 bases from J, the gap between germline ends came to 8 bases. CDR1 is MDHEN, CDR2 SYDVKM, per germline. The CDR3 runs 11 residues. The CDR3 DNA sequence: TGTGCCAGCGGCCCAAACTACGAGCAGTACTTC. Translated: CASGPNYEQYF.

This clonotype has a count of ten or more. This chain joins TRBV3-1 and TRBJ2-3; 9 positions match TRBD2. The CDR3 is made up of 16 amino acids. The germline V gene encodes CDR1 LGHDT and CDR2 YNNKEL (reference sequence). V gave up 1 base and J gave up 4 bases; unmatched junction bases: 6. CDR3 protein: CASSQVPSGNSDTQYF. CDR3 nucleotides: TGTGCCAGCAGCCAAGTTCCTAGCGGGAACTCAGATACGCAGTATTTT.

V usage is TRBV12-3 or TRBV12-4 and J usage is TRBJ1-1, with 7 bases that match TRBD1. The CDR3 has 15 amino acids. After removal of 5 bases from V and 5 bases from J, the junction contained 11 bases not matched to a gene. For the CDR3, the DNA is TGTGCCAGCAGTCCCCCCCGGAGGGGGCAAACTGAAGCTTTCTTT. Protein sequence: CASSPPRRGQTEAFF.

This clonotype turned up a few times. The rearrangement links TRBV28 to TRBJ1-2, with D perhaps TRBD1 (6 bases). V lost 3 bases and J 4 bases, leaving 9 bases between the germline ends. The CDR3 runs 13 residues. Looked up from germline, CDR1 is MDHEN and CDR2 is SYDVKM. For the CDR3, the DNA is TGTGCCAGCAGTTTGGGGGGCGTCTATGGCTACACCTTC. Protein product: CASSLGGVYGYTF.

This clonotype was observed a handful of times. J is TRBJ1-2 and V is TRBV6-1; 8 bases map to TRBD1. CDR1 is MNHNS, CDR2 SASEGT, per germline. The CDR3 runs to 15 residues. The J segment lost 4 bases and the V segment lost 3 bases, leaving 7 bases of the junction unmatched. In DNA form, the CDR3 reads TGTGCCAGCAGTGATTCCGGACAGGGAGGCTATGGCTACACCTTC. Its translation: CASSDSGQGGYGYTF.

This clonotype came up many times. V and J are TRBV6-2 or TRBV6-3 and TRBJ2-2; D is uncertain. Germline V CDR1 and CDR2: MNHEY, SVGEGT. There are 12 residues in the CDR3. V was clipped by 7 bases and J by 1 base, with 4 bases between them. CDR3 in amino acids: CASKQNTGELFF. The CDR3 DNA follows: TGTGCCAGCAAACAGAACACCGGGGAGCTGTTTTTT.

Remarks on this clonotype: A clone one base away is much larger, so this may be a read error. This chain joins TRBV2 and TRBJ1-6; TRBD1 matches 7 bases. This CDR3 contains 14 residues. CDR1 and CDR2 from the germline V gene are SNHLY and FYNNEI. CDR3 sequence (DNA): TGTGCCAGCAGCATGACAGGGTATAATTCACCCCTCAACTTT. Translation gives CASSMTGYNSPLNF.

The chain has TRBV28 and TRBJ1-1; D is unclear. CDR1 and CDR2 from the germline V gene are MDHEN and SYDVKM. With 3 bases removed from V and 0 bases from J, the gap between germline ends came to 20 bases. CDR3 length: 18 residues. The CDR3 DNA reads TGTGCCAGCAGTTTGAAACTCGGGCAGAACTTCATGAACACTGAAGCTTTCTTT. Residues: CASSLKLGQNFMNTEAFF. Variable domain in full (rest from reference TRBV28 and TRBJ1-1): DVKVTQSSRYLVKRTGEKVFLECVQDMDHENMFWYRQDPGLGLRLIYFSYDVKMKEKGDIPEGYSVSREKKERFSLILESASTNQTSMYLCASSLKLGQNFMNTEAFFGQGTRLTVV.

Remarks on this clonotype: One end of the junction does not line up with germline, which may come from a read error. The J gene is TRBJ1-1, the V gene TRBV4-1; D uncertain. Per germline, CDR1 MGHRA and CDR2 YSYEKL. The CDR3 runs to 11 residues. The CDR3 DNA follows: TGCGCCAGCAGCCAAGCCGGTGAAACTTTCTTT. Translating it yields CASSQAGETFF.

This clonotype was counted many times. The V call is TRBV28, the J call TRBJ2-7; D perhaps matches TRBD1 (5 bases). The V end was cut by 5 bases, the J end by 3 bases, with 8 bases between. The germline V gene encodes CDR1 MDHEN and CDR2 SYDVKM. The CDR3 extends over 12 amino acids. The CDR3 nucleotides are TGTGCCAGCAGTCTTCAGGGCTACGAGCAGTACTTC. Encoded protein: CASSLQGYEQYF.

V and J are TRBV28 and TRBJ1-5; D gene unclear. The CDR3 runs 16 residues. V was trimmed by 2 bases and J by 0 bases, leaving 11 bases between them. Germline V gives CDR1 MDHEN, CDR2 SYDVKM. CDR3 DNA: TGTGCCAGCAGTTTACCCGAGACATCTAGCAATCAGCCCCAGCATTTT. Translated, it gives CASSLPETSSNQPQHF.